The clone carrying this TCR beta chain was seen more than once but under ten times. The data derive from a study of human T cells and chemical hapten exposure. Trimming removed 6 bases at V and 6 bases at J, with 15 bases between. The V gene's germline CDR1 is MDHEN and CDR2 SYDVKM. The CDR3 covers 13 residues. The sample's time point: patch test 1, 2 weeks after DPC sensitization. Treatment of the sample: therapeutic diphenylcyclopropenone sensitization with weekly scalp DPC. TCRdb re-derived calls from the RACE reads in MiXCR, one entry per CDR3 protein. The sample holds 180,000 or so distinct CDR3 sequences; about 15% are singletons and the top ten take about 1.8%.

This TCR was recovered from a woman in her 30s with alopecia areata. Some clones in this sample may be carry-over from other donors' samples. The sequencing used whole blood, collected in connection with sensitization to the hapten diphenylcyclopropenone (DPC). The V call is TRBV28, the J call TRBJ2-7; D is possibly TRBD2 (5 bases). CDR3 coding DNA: TGTGCCAGCAGCCCTCTCTTGAGCGGCGAGCAGTACTTC. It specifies CASSPLLSGEQYF.